One sample yielded the 25 T cell receptor beta chains listed below, sequenced in a study of blood T cell repertoires in COVID-19. The protocol was immunoSEQ multiplex PCR, while the TCRdb copy is restricted to in-frame clones and leaves out a portion. The sample has hundreds of thousands of clones, 70% to 90% seen once. The sequenced material came from PBMCs or T cells enriched from blood (not recorded which). These receptors came from a woman aged 45-60 years in a cohort exposed to, infected with or recovered from COVID-19 (not recorded which).

This chain uses TRBV11-2 with TRBJ1-2; weak D call: TRBD1 (5 bases). The CDR3 runs 16 residues. The V end lost 0 bases, the J end lost 8 bases, and 19 bases lay between the germline ends. Germline V gives CDR1 SGHAT, CDR2 FQNNGV. The CDR3 loop is CASSLDLGRAVQGYTF. In DNA, the CDR3 is TGTGCCAGCAGCTTAGATCTAGGCAGGGCTGTACAGGGCTACACCTTC. The full variable domain, its missing parts supplied by reference TRBV11-2 and TRBJ1-2, is EAGVAQSPRYKIIEKRQSVAFWCNPISGHATLYWYQQILGQGPKLLIQFQNNGVVDDSQLPKDRFSAERLKGVDSTLKIQPAKLEDSAVYLCASSLDLGRAVQGYTFGSGTRLTVV.

The V call is TRBV19, the J call TRBJ2-2; 7 bases are a match to TRBD2. J gave up 1 base and V 5 bases, and 7 bases lay outside the gene matches. The CDR3 totals 16 residues. Germline assignment: CDR1 LNHDA and CDR2 SQIVND (reference sequence). The CDR3 spells CASSSAGGRNTGELFF. In DNA form, the CDR3 reads TGTGCCAGTAGTTCGGCTGGCGGGAGGAACACCGGGGAGCTGTTTTTT.

The gene calls are TRBV4-2 and TRBJ1-2; the D gene is possibly TRBD1 (5 bases). The CDR3 is 15 amino acids. V was pared by 0 bases and J by 5 bases, with 13 bases between. Germline V gene data show CDR1 as LGHNA and CDR2 as YNFKEQ. The CDR3 DNA reads as TGTGCCAGCAGCCAAGATAGCAGGGCTCGGTATGGCTACACCTTC. Translation gives CASSQDSRARYGYTF.

The V gene is TRBV19, the J gene TRBJ2-2; 12 bases fit TRBD1. The V and J ends lost 0 bases and 6 bases, in that order; junction bases with no gene match: 5. There are 17 residues in the CDR3. The V gene's germline CDR1 is LNHDA and CDR2 SQIVND (reference sequence). CDR3 region: CASSIDFRDRGPGELFF. The DNA of the CDR3 is TGTGCCAGTAGTATAGACTTCCGGGACAGGGGGCCCGGGGAGCTGTTTTTT.

The rearrangement links TRBV30 to TRBJ1-4; tentative D call: TRBD1 (6 bases). Germline V gives CDR1 GTSNPN, CDR2 SVGIG (reference sequence). V lost 1 base to trimming and J lost 5 bases, with 11 bases between them. CDR3 length: 14 amino acids. CDR3 sequence (DNA): TGTGCCTGGAGTGCGGGGACAAGAAATGAAAAACTGTTTTTT. Its protein product is CAWSAGTRNEKLFF.

CDR3 in amino acids: CASSIGTPTNEKLFF. The CDR3, as DNA: TGTGCCAGCAGCATCGGGACACCGACTAATGAAAAACTGTTTTTT. The chain employs TRBV21-1 and TRBJ1-4; the table calls TRBD1, which could not be checked here. TRBV21-1 is listed as a pseudogene. This CDR3 comprises 15 residues.

The chain joins TRBV9 to TRBJ1-3; no reliable D call. Germline CDR1 reads SGDLS; CDR2 reads YYNGEE. The CDR3 has 15 amino acids. V lost 0 bases and J lost 0, with 7 bases in between. This chain's CDR3 is CASSVEHHSGNTIYF. Written as DNA, the CDR3 is TGTGCCAGCAGCGTAGAACATCACTCTGGAAACACCATATATTTT.

The chain is built from TRBV5-1 and TRBJ1-4, with 7 bases that match TRBD1. The germline gives CDR1 SGHRS, CDR2 YFSETQ. V was clipped by 2 bases and J by 8 bases; unmatched bases: 12. The CDR3 loop spans 16 amino acids. The DNA for the CDR3 is TGCGCCAGCAGCTTAGGGGGCGGAGTACTAGGGGAAAAACTGTTTTTT. Translation gives CASSLGGGVLGEKLFF.

The chain uses TRBV19 and TRBJ2-7, with 7 bases lining up with TRBD1. The length of the CDR3 is 14 residues. V was clipped by 4 bases and J by 6 bases; unmatched bases: 9. Looked up from germline, CDR1 is LNHDA and CDR2 is SQIVND (reference sequence). The CDR3 DNA is TGTGCCAGTAGTAACACCAACAGGGGAAGCGAGCAGTACTTC. Translating it yields CASSNTNRGSEQYF.

J is TRBJ2-7 and V is TRBV2, with D possibly being TRBD1 (7 bases). The ends were cut back, 8 bases at V and 0 bases at J, with 17 bases in the middle. The length of the CDR3 is 15 residues. Germline CDR1 and CDR2: SNHLY and FYNNEI. CDR3 loop: CASQGGPVSSYEQYF. The CDR3 nucleotides are TGTGCCAGCCAGGGGGGTCCCGTAAGCTCCTACGAGCAGTACTTC.

The chain recombines TRBV4-2 with TRBJ1-6; TRBD1 matches at 7 bases. After removal of 0 bases from V and 0 bases from J, the junction contained 2 bases not matched to a gene. CDR3 size: 17 residues. Germline CDR1 is LGHNA and CDR2 is YNFKEQ. CDR3 amino acids: CASSQEGQFSYNSPLHF. The CDR3, as DNA: TGTGCCAGCAGCCAAGAGGGACAGTTCTCCTATAATTCACCCCTCCACTTT.

The chain employs TRBV28 and TRBJ1-5, with D hard to call. This CDR3 region has 17 residues. V was pared by 3 bases and J by 0 bases, with 15 bases between. CDR1 is MDHEN and CDR2 is SYDVKM in the germline V gene. The CDR3: CASSFSGTRVSNQPQHF. The CDR3 nucleotides read TGTGCCAGCAGTTTTAGCGGCACAAGGGTTAGCAATCAGCCCCAGCATTTT. The full variable domain, its missing parts supplied by reference TRBV28 and TRBJ1-5, is DVKVTQSSRYLVKRTGEKVFLECVQDMDHENMFWYRQDPGLGLRLIYFSYDVKMKEKGDIPEGYSVSREKKERFSLILESASTNQTSMYLCASSFSGTRVSNQPQHFGDGTRLSIL.

Here the CDR3 reads CASSKRTGVLNTEAFF. The CDR3 DNA reads TGTGCCAGCAGCAAAAGGACAGGGGTTCTGAACACTGAAGCTTTCTTT. V is TRBV5-8 and J is TRBJ1-1; 9 nucleotides align to TRBD1. Germline CDR1 and CDR2: SGHTS and YDEGEE. CDR3 size: 16 residues. After removal of 4 bases from V and 0 bases from J, the junction contained 7 bases not matched to a gene.

This clone was observed a few times. A read error may produce the germline difference seen at one junction end. V and J are TRBV12-3 or TRBV12-4 and TRBJ2-3; TRBD1 matches 7 bases. The CDR3 runs to 13 residues. This chain's CDR3 is CASSPEWTGTQYF. The CDR3 DNA sequence: TGTGCCAGCAGTCCCGAGTGGACAGGTACGCAGTATTTT.

The chain employs TRBV5-6 and TRBJ2-2; the D gene is possibly TRBD1 (6 bases). Trimming took off 0 bases at V and 8 bases at J, with 11 bases between the two ends. Germline values: CDR1 SGHDT, CDR2 YYEEEE. The CDR3 consists of 14 residues. CDR3 DNA sequence: TGTGCCAGCAGCTTGGCGCAGGGGTGGGGGGAGCTGTTTTTT. Its translation: CASSLAQGWGELFF.

The table lists this clone with a count of one. The chain recombines TRBV3-1 (or the pseudogene TRBV3-2) with TRBJ2-1; no clear D. The CDR3 covers 12 residues. Trimming cost V 6 bases and J 10 bases, with 13 bases left between them. CDR1 and CDR2 (germline): LGHDT, YNNKEL (reference sequence). The CDR3 DNA follows: TGTGCCAGCAGTCCCCCCAGTAACGAGCAGTTCTTC. This encodes CASSPPSNEQFF.

The chain carries TRBV15 and TRBJ2-1; 10 nucleotides line up with TRBD1. V was pared by 3 bases and J by 9 bases, with 14 bases of the junction left unmatched. Germline V CDR1 and CDR2: LNHNV, YYDKDF (reference sequence). There are 17 residues in the CDR3. The CDR3 protein is CATSRGVFGTGEGEQFF. The CDR3 DNA sequence: TGTGCCACCAGCAGGGGGGTTTTTGGGACAGGGGAAGGTGAGCAGTTCTTC.

The chain recombines TRBV2 with TRBJ2-7; TRBD2 agrees at 9 bases. The J segment lost 4 bases and the V segment lost 6 bases, leaving 7 bases of the junction unmatched. The CDR3 has 14 amino acids. Germline lookup yields CDR1 SNHLY and CDR2 FYNNEI. The CDR3 sequence is CASRISGGLYEQYF. The CDR3 nucleotides are TGTGCCAGCAGGATTAGCGGGGGTTTATACGAGCAGTACTTC.

The rearrangement joins TRBV18 to TRBJ1-4, with 7 bases lining up with TRBD1. This CDR3 contains 13 residues. J gave up 6 bases and V 4 bases, and 2 bases lay outside the gene matches. CDR1 and CDR2 (germline): KGHSH, LQKENI. The CDR3: CASSRDRDEKLFF. The CDR3 region has the DNA TGTGCCAGCTCACGAGACAGGGATGAAAAACTGTTTTTT.

The chain has TRBV7-2 and TRBJ2-1, with D perhaps TRBD2 (6 bases). V was clipped by 5 bases and J by 1 base, with 15 bases between them. The CDR3 sequence is 16 residues long. Germline lookup yields CDR1 SGHTA and CDR2 FQGNSA. The CDR3 protein is CASSKTGDISYNEQFF. CDR3 sequence (DNA): TGTGCCAGCAGCAAAACGGGAGATATTTCCTACAATGAGCAGTTCTTC.

This sequence joins TRBV19 and TRBJ1-1; D might be TRBD1 (6 bases). Trimming stripped 6 bases from V and 3 bases from J, with 14 bases between. The CDR3 loop spans 14 amino acids. Germline lookup yields CDR1 LNHDA and CDR2 SQIVND (reference sequence). CDR3 in amino acids: CASSQGHGYTEAFF. The CDR3 DNA sequence: TGTGCCAGTAGCCAGGGACACGGTTACACTGAAGCTTTCTTT.

This chain links TRBV5-1 with TRBJ2-3; 12 bases line up with TRBD2. The germline V gene has CDR1 SGHRS and CDR2 YFSETQ. The trim removed 3 bases at V and 0 bases at J, leaving 5 bases unmatched. This CDR3 comprises 17 residues. CDR3 sequence (DNA): TGCGCCAGCAGCTCTTCCACTAGCGGGGGGAGCACAGATACGCAGTATTTT. It translates to CASSSSTSGGSTDTQYF.

Here the CDR3 DNA reads TGTGCCAGCAGCCAAGATTTCGGACAGGGCGGCTGGCCCAAAAACATTCAGTACTTC. Its protein product is CASSQDFGQGGWPKNIQYF. V and J are TRBV3-1 (or the pseudogene TRBV3-2) and TRBJ2-4; 8 bases fit TRBD1. V lost 0 bases and J lost 2; bases outside the gene matches: 12. CDR3 size: 19 residues. The germline CDR1 and CDR2 sequences are LGHDT and YNNKEL (reference sequence).

This clone was detected only once. As DNA, the CDR3 is TGTGCCAGCAGCCGCTCAGGGCGACCCTCTGGAAACACCATATATTTT. Translated, it gives CASSRSGRPSGNTIYF. The chain carries TRBV14 and TRBJ1-3; possibly TRBD1 for D (5 bases). The CDR3 consists of 16 residues. Looked up from germline, CDR1 is SGHDN and CDR2 is FVKESK. V was trimmed by 4 bases and J by 0 bases, leaving 13 bases between them.

Comment on this clone: A junction boundary mismatches the germline segment, possibly from a read error. J is TRBJ2-1 and V is TRBV10-1, with 9 bases that match TRBD2. In germline, CDR1 is WNHNN, CDR2 SYGVQD (reference sequence). This CDR3 spans 15 amino acids. CDR3 loop: CASSEAGGSSNEQFF. CDR3 DNA: TGCGCCAGCAGTGAAGCGGGGGGCTCCTCCAATGAGCAGTTCTTC.